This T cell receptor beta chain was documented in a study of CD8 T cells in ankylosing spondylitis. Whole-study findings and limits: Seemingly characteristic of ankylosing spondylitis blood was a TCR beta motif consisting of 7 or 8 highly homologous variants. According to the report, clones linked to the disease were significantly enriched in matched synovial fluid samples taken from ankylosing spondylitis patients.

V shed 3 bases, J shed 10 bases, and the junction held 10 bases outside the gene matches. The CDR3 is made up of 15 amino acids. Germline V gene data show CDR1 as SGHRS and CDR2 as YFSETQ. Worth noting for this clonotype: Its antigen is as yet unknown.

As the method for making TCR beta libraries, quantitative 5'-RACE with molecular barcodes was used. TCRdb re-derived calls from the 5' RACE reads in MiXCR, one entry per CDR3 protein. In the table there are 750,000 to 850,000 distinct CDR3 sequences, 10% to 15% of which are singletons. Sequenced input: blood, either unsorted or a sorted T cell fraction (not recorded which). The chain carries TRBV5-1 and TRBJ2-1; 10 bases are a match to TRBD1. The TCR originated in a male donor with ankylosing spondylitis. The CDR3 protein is CASSSFGTGEREQFF. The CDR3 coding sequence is TGCGCCAGCAGCTCATTCGGGACAGGGGAACGGGAGCAGTTCTTC.